This T cell receptor beta chain was retrieved from a study of blood T cell repertoires in COVID-19. The germline gives CDR1 SGHVS, CDR2 FQNEAQ. Trimming removed 5 bases from V and 14 bases from J; junction bases left unmatched: 14. CDR3 length: 14 amino acids. TCRdb keeps only in-frame clones here, not all; method: immunoSEQ multiplex PCR. The sample lists about 150,000 clones, roughly 80% occurring once. The sequence was collected from a woman at least 80 years old with COVID-19, enrolled during active disease. The chain has TRBV7-8 and TRBJ1-4; 7 bases match TRBD1. The sample comprised peripheral blood. CDR3 bases: TGTGCCAGCAGCGTCGGGACAGACCTAGGTTGGCTGTTTTTT. Its protein product is CASSVGTDLGWLFF.